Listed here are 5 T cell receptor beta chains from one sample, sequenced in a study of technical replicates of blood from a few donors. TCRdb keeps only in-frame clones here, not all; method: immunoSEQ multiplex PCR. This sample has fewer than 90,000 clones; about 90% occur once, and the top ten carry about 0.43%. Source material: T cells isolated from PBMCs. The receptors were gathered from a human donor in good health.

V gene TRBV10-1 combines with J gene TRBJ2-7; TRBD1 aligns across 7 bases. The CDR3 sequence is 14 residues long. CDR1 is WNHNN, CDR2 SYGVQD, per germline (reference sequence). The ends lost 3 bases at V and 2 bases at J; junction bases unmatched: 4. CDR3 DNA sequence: TGCGCCAGCAGTGACGGTCAGGGGGCCTACGAGCAGTACTTC. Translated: CASSDGQGAYEQYF.

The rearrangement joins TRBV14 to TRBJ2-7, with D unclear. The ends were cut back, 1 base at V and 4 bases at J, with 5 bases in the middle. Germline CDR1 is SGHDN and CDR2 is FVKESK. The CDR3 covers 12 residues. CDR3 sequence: CASSQGAYEQYF. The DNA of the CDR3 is TGTGCCAGCAGCCAAGGGGCATACGAGCAGTACTTC.

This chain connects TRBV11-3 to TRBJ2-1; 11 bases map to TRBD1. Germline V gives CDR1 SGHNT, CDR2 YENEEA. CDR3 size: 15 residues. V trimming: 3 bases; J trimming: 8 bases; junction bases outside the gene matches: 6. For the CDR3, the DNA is TGTGCCAGCAGCTTGGGACAGGGGGGGTTGCATGAGCAGTTCTTC. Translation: CASSLGQGGLHEQFF. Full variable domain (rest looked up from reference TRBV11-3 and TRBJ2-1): EAGVVQSPRYKIIEKKQPVAFWCNPISGHNTLYWYLQNLGQGPELLIRYENEEAVDDSQLPKDRFSAERLKGVDSTLKIQPAELGDSAVYLCASSLGQGGLHEQFFGPGTRLTVL.

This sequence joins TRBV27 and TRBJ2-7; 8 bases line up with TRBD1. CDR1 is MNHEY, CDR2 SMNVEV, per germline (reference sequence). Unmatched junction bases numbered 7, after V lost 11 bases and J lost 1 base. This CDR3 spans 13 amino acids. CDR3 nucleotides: TGTGCCTCGACCGGGACAGGTTCCTACGAGCAGTACTTC. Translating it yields CASTGTGSYEQYF.

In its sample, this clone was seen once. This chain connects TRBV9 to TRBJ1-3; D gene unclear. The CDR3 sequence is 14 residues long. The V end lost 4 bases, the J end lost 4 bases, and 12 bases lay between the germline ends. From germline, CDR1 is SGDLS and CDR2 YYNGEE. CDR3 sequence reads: CASSHRDLGNTIYF. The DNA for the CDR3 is TGTGCCAGCAGCCACCGGGATTTAGGAAACACCATATATTTT. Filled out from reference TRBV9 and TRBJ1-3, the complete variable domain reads DSGVTQTPKHLITATGQRVTLRCSPRSGDLSVYWYQQSLDQGLQFLIQYYNGEERAKGNILERFSAQQFPDLHSELNLSSLELGDSALYFCASSHRDLGNTIYFGEGSWLTVV.